Listed below are T cell receptor beta chains from one sample, sequenced in a study of OX40 agonist ivuxolimab in advanced cancers. TCRdb's table, derived via immunoSEQ multiplex PCR, lists solely in-frame clones and lacks some. The table shows tens of thousands of clones, with around 81% occurring only once. Here the sequenced sample was CD4+ or CD8+ T cells sorted from blood, taken in a trial of the OX40 agonist ivuxolimab. These TCRs come from an adult with an advanced solid tumor such as melanoma, head and neck, liver or kidney cancer. Both conserved end residues are part of each CDR3. The order of the fields is D gene, clone size, V gene, J gene, CDR3 protein, CDR3 DNA. The D gene is left open where the match is weak. Some rows mark clone size as missing; the rest say once, few, many or name a class of expanded clone.

d_gene: -; abundance: -; v_gene: TRBV14; j_gene: TRBJ2-5; CDR3aa: CASSQDSRTINYEQETQYF; CDR3nt: TGTGCCAGCAGCCAAGATTCAAGGACAATCAACTACGAACAAGAGACCCAGTACTTC
d_gene: -; abundance: -; v_gene: TRBV19; j_gene: TRBJ2-1; CDR3aa: CASRQGANEQFF; CDR3nt: TGTGCCAGTAGACAGGGTGCCAATGAGCAGTTCTTC
d_gene: TRBD1; abundance: -; v_gene: TRBV10-3; j_gene: TRBJ1-1; CDR3aa: CAISTPGQMNTEAFF; CDR3nt: TGTGCCATCAGTACCCCGGGACAGATGAACACTGAAGCTTTCTTT
d_gene: TRBD1; abundance: -; v_gene: TRBV29-1; j_gene: TRBJ2-1; CDR3aa: CSVTGGSQNEQFF; CDR3nt: TGCAGCGTGACAGGGGGAAGCCAAAATGAGCAGTTCTTC
d_gene: -; abundance: -; v_gene: TRBV25-1; j_gene: TRBJ2-1; CDR3aa: CASSGVSYNEQFF; CDR3nt: TGTGCCAGCAGCGGTGTATCCTACAATGAGCAGTTCTTC
d_gene: -; abundance: -; v_gene: TRBV5-5; j_gene: TRBJ1-1; CDR3aa: CASSPGWGPLGAFF; CDR3nt: TGTGCCAGCAGCCCCGGTTGGGGGCCCCTGGGAGCTTTCTTT
d_gene: -; abundance: -; v_gene: TRBV30; j_gene: TRBJ2-7; CDR3aa: CAWSSTTRTNYEQYF; CDR3nt: TGTGCCTGGAGCTCAACGACGCGGACTAACTACGAGCAGTACTTC
d_gene: TRBD2; abundance: -; v_gene: TRBV11-2; j_gene: TRBJ2-5; CDR3aa: CASSLTSGGDETQYF; CDR3nt: TGTGCCAGCAGCTTAACTAGCGGGGGGGATGAGACCCAGTACTTC
d_gene: -; abundance: -; v_gene: TRBV21-1; j_gene: TRBJ2-7; CDR3aa: CASSKELGEWIYEQYF; CDR3nt: TGTGCCAGCAGCAAAGAACTGGGGGAATGGATCTACGAGCAGTACTTC
d_gene: -; abundance: -; v_gene: TRBV19; j_gene: TRBJ1-2; CDR3aa: CASSAKRGYTF; CDR3nt: TGTGCCAGTAGTGCCAAGAGGGGCTACACCTTC
d_gene: TRBD1; abundance: few; v_gene: TRBV4-1; j_gene: TRBJ1-2; CDR3aa: CASSQGTGLGYGYTF; CDR3nt: TGCGCCAGCAGCCAAGGGACAGGGTTGGGCTATGGCTACACCTTC
d_gene: -; abundance: -; v_gene: TRBV19; j_gene: TRBJ1-2; CDR3aa: CASSTRSPRRGYTF; CDR3nt: TGTGCCAGTAGTACTAGATCCCCGAGGAGAGGCTACACCTTC
d_gene: -; abundance: -; v_gene: TRBV5-1; j_gene: TRBJ2-1; CDR3aa: CASSPNNEQFF; CDR3nt: TGCGCCAGCAGCCCGAACAATGAGCAGTTCTTC
d_gene: TRBD1; abundance: -; v_gene: TRBV28; j_gene: TRBJ2-7; CDR3aa: CASSKTGGDEQYF; CDR3nt: TGTGCCAGCAGCAAAACAGGGGGCGACGAGCAGTACTTC
d_gene: TRBD1; abundance: medium-sized; v_gene: TRBV7-2; j_gene: TRBJ1-4; CDR3aa: CASIQNRGLTNEKLFF; CDR3nt: TGTGCCAGCATCCAAAATAGGGGGCTGACTAATGAAAAACTGTTTTTT
d_gene: -; abundance: -; v_gene: TRBV6-5; j_gene: TRBJ2-7; CDR3aa: CASSYVGGGYEQYF; CDR3nt: TGTGCCAGCAGTTACGTCGGTGGGGGTTACGAGCAGTACTTC
d_gene: -; abundance: -; v_gene: TRBV5-6; j_gene: TRBJ2-7; CDR3aa: CASSFVGNWEQYF; CDR3nt: TGTGCCAGCAGCTTCGTGGGGAACTGGGAGCAGTACTTC
d_gene: TRBD2; abundance: -; v_gene: TRBV13; j_gene: TRBJ2-7; CDR3aa: CASSGTSAHEQYF; CDR3nt: TGTGCCAGTTCCGGGACTAGTGCCCACGAGCAGTACTTC
d_gene: TRBD1; abundance: -; v_gene: TRBV7-3; j_gene: TRBJ1-3; CDR3aa: CASSLNPTGGSSGNTIYF; CDR3nt: TGTGCCAGCAGCTTAAACCCGACAGGGGGAAGCTCTGGAAACACCATATATTTT
d_gene: -; abundance: -; v_gene: TRBV5-3; j_gene: TRBJ2-7; CDR3aa: CASSYTGYEQYF; CDR3nt: TGTGCCAGCAGCTACACAGGGTACGAGCAGTACTTC
d_gene: -; abundance: -; v_gene: TRBV9; j_gene: TRBJ2-7; CDR3aa: CASSADSAHEQYF; CDR3nt: TGTGCCAGCAGCGCGGACAGCGCTCACGAGCAGTACTTC
d_gene: -; abundance: -; v_gene: TRBV4-1; j_gene: TRBJ1-2; CDR3aa: CASSQDSMVTRYGYTF; CDR3nt: TGCGCCAGCAGCCAAGATTCGATGGTCACACGCTATGGCTACACCTTC
d_gene: -; abundance: -; v_gene: TRBV30; j_gene: TRBJ2-3; CDR3aa: CAWTEGTIRTDTQYF; CDR3nt: TGTGCCTGGACCGAAGGGACAATCCGCACAGATACGCAGTATTTT
d_gene: TRBD2; abundance: few; v_gene: TRBV29-1; j_gene: TRBJ2-1; CDR3aa: CSVLGSGTSYNEQFF; CDR3nt: TGCAGCGTCCTGGGTTCCGGGACTAGCTACAATGAGCAGTTCTTC
d_gene: -; abundance: medium-sized; v_gene: TRBV27; j_gene: TRBJ1-2; CDR3aa: CASRQPDYGYTF; CDR3nt: TGTGCCAGCAGACAACCAGACTATGGCTACACCTTC
d_gene: TRBD2; abundance: -; v_gene: TRBV9; j_gene: TRBJ2-3; CDR3aa: CASSVDGGGTDTQYF; CDR3nt: TGTGCCAGCAGCGTAGATGGGGGGGGCACAGATACGCAGTATTTT
d_gene: -; abundance: -; v_gene: TRBV28; j_gene: TRBJ1-5; CDR3aa: CASSLGVRQPQHF; CDR3nt: TGTGCCAGCAGTTTGGGGGTGAGGCAGCCCCAGCATTTT
d_gene: -; abundance: -; v_gene: TRBV30; j_gene: TRBJ2-1; CDR3aa: CAWSVLGHNEQFF; CDR3nt: TGTGCCTGGAGTGTACTAGGTCACAATGAGCAGTTCTTC
d_gene: -; abundance: -; v_gene: TRBV11-2; j_gene: TRBJ2-1; CDR3aa: CASSFSNEQFF; CDR3nt: TGTGCCAGCAGCTTCTCGAATGAGCAGTTCTTC
d_gene: TRBD2; abundance: once; v_gene: TRBV12-5; j_gene: TRBJ2-3; CDR3aa: CASGQTSGRATTDTQYF; CDR3nt: TGTGCTAGTGGTCAAACTAGCGGGAGGGCTACCACAGATACGCAGTATTTT
d_gene: TRBD1; abundance: -; v_gene: TRBV9; j_gene: TRBJ2-3; CDR3aa: CASSGGTGGLLGTDTQYF; CDR3nt: TGTGCCAGCAGTGGGGGGACAGGGGGACTCCTGGGCACAGATACGCAGTATTTT
d_gene: -; abundance: -; v_gene: TRBV2; j_gene: TRBJ2-3; CDR3aa: CAQRRGQNTDTQYF; CDR3nt: TGTGCCCAGCGTAGAGGACAGAACACAGATACGCAGTATTTT
d_gene: -; abundance: -; v_gene: TRBV2; j_gene: TRBJ1-1; CDR3aa: CASTKGGHNTEAFF; CDR3nt: TGTGCCAGCACCAAAGGGGGTCACAACACTGAAGCTTTCTTT
d_gene: -; abundance: -; v_gene: TRBV4-1; j_gene: TRBJ1-5; CDR3aa: CASSPISGEFEPQHF; CDR3nt: TGCGCCAGCAGCCCAATCTCTGGGGAATTTGAGCCCCAGCATTTT
d_gene: -; abundance: -; v_gene: TRBV6-8; j_gene: TRBJ1-1; CDR3aa: CASSYSGSPCYKDEAFF; CDR3nt: TGTGCCAGCAGTTACTCGGGCAGCCCATGTTATAAGGATGAAGCTTTCTTT
d_gene: TRBD2; abundance: -; v_gene: TRBV7-8; j_gene: TRBJ2-3; CDR3aa: CASSLAPGGVTDTQYF; CDR3nt: TGTGCCAGCAGCTTAGCCCCGGGGGGGGTCACAGATACGCAGTATTTT
d_gene: -; abundance: -; v_gene: TRBV13; j_gene: TRBJ2-7; CDR3aa: CASSSAGETYEQYF; CDR3nt: TGTGCCAGCAGCTCGGCCGGGGAGACCTACGAGCAGTACTTC
d_gene: -; abundance: -; v_gene: TRBV28; j_gene: TRBJ2-2; CDR3aa: CASSFVAVTGELFF; CDR3nt: TGTGCCAGCAGTTTTGTAGCCGTTACCGGGGAGCTGTTTTTT
d_gene: -; abundance: -; v_gene: TRBV15; j_gene: TRBJ2-5; CDR3aa: CATSTGAGGETQYF; CDR3nt: TGTGCCACCAGCACGGGGGCCGGTGGCGAGACCCAGTACTTC
d_gene: TRBD1; abundance: -; v_gene: TRBV4-1; j_gene: TRBJ1-5; CDR3aa: CASSQGGRGRAEPQHF; CDR3nt: TGCGCCAGCAGCCAAGGGGGCAGGGGGAGAGCGGAGCCCCAGCATTTT
d_gene: TRBD2; abundance: -; v_gene: TRBV28; j_gene: TRBJ2-7; CDR3aa: CASSSDRAGTSGIPYEQYF; CDR3nt: TGTGCCAGCAGTTCGGACAGGGCCGGGACTAGCGGGATTCCCTACGAGCAGTACTTC
d_gene: -; abundance: -; v_gene: TRBV9; j_gene: TRBJ1-4; CDR3aa: CASSSQETETYNEKLFF; CDR3nt: TGTGCCAGCAGCTCTCAGGAAACTGAAACCTATAATGAAAAACTGTTTTTT
d_gene: -; abundance: -; v_gene: TRBV2; j_gene: TRBJ2-7; CDR3aa: CASRTNKGWGEQYF; CDR3nt: TGTGCCAGCAGAACCAATAAAGGCTGGGGGGAGCAGTACTTC
d_gene: TRBD1; abundance: -; v_gene: TRBV4-1; j_gene: TRBJ1-4; CDR3aa: CASSQRDREDEKLFF; CDR3nt: TGCGCCAGCAGCCAGAGGGACAGGGAGGATGAAAAACTGTTTTTT
d_gene: TRBD1; abundance: -; v_gene: TRBV5-1; j_gene: TRBJ2-7; CDR3aa: CASTPGQGLIEQYF; CDR3nt: TGCGCCAGCACCCCGGGACAGGGTCTCATCGAGCAGTACTTC
d_gene: TRBD1; abundance: once; v_gene: TRBV19; j_gene: TRBJ1-1; CDR3aa: CASKGQTNTEAFF; CDR3nt: TGTGCCAGTAAGGGACAGACTAACACTGAAGCTTTCTTT
d_gene: TRBD1; abundance: -; v_gene: TRBV30; j_gene: TRBJ1-3; CDR3aa: CAWFDRADSGNTIYF; CDR3nt: TGTGCCTGGTTCGACAGGGCCGACTCTGGAAACACCATATATTTT
d_gene: -; abundance: -; v_gene: TRBV5-4; j_gene: TRBJ2-5; CDR3aa: CASSLAVTETQYF; CDR3nt: TGTGCCAGCAGCTTAGCAGTCACAGAGACCCAGTACTTC
d_gene: TRBD1; abundance: once; v_gene: TRBV7-6; j_gene: TRBJ2-1; CDR3aa: CASSWSGQGYNEQFF; CDR3nt: TGTGCCAGCAGCTGGTCGGGACAGGGTTACAATGAGCAGTTCTTC
d_gene: TRBD1; abundance: -; v_gene: TRBV27; j_gene: TRBJ2-7; CDR3aa: CASSPDRATDEQYF; CDR3nt: TGTGCCAGCAGTCCGGACAGGGCAACTGACGAGCAGTACTTC